This is a list of T cell receptor beta chains from one sample in a study of cytomegalovirus exposure and HLA in healthy donors. Sequencing was performed with immunoSEQ multiplex PCR; in TCRdb, only in-frame clones are kept and a portion is missing. This table holds fewer than 120,000 clones, about 90% found once. The sample consisted of PBMCs. These receptor sequences come from a middle-aged man in good health and CMV-seronegative. The CDR3 runs from the conserved cysteine through the conserved F or W. The D gene is left open where the match is weak. Expanded clones are given a class, and other clones once, few, many or no size at all.

d_gene: TRBD1; v_gene: TRBV4-1; abundance: NA; len: 15; j_gene: TRBJ1-5; CDR3aa: CASSQETGVGFPQHF; CDR3nt: TGCGCCAGCAGCCAAGAAACAGGGGTAGGGTTCCCCCAGCATTTT
d_gene: TRBD1; v_gene: TRBV6-5; abundance: NA; len: 15; j_gene: TRBJ1-3; CDR3aa: CASRLGTGRGDTIYF; CDR3nt: TGTGCCAGCAGGTTGGGGACAGGGAGAGGAGACACCATATATTTT
d_gene: NA; v_gene: TRBV14; abundance: NA; len: 13; j_gene: TRBJ1-5; CDR3aa: CASSLAGNQPQHF; CDR3nt: TGTGCCAGCAGCCTGGCGGGCAATCAGCCCCAGCATTTT
d_gene: TRBD1; v_gene: TRBV16; abundance: NA; len: 14; j_gene: TRBJ1-6; CDR3aa: CASRRDRGLSPLHF; CDR3nt: TGTGCCAGCAGACGGGACAGGGGGCTTTCACCCCTCCACTTT
d_gene: TRBD1; v_gene: TRBV5-6; abundance: NA; len: 14; j_gene: TRBJ2-2; CDR3aa: CASTAGGGRGELFF; CDR3nt: TGTGCCAGCACGGCAGGGGGCGGACGCGGGGAGCTGTTTTTT
d_gene: TRBD1; v_gene: TRBV6-4; abundance: NA; len: 16; j_gene: TRBJ2-2; CDR3aa: CASSDQGAFGTGELFF; CDR3nt: TGTGCCAGCAGTGACCAGGGGGCGTTTGGCACCGGGGAGCTGTTTTTT
d_gene: TRBD1; v_gene: TRBV5-6; abundance: NA; len: 17; j_gene: TRBJ2-1; CDR3aa: CASSLYSGGTGYNEQFF; CDR3nt: TGTGCCAGCAGCTTGTATTCCGGCGGGACAGGATACAATGAGCAGTTCTTC
d_gene: NA; v_gene: TRBV18; abundance: once; len: 15; j_gene: TRBJ2-2; CDR3aa: CASSQPGLHTGELFF; CDR3nt: TGTGCCAGCTCACAACCGGGACTGCACACCGGGGAGCTGTTTTTT
d_gene: NA; v_gene: TRBV4-3; abundance: NA; len: 16; j_gene: TRBJ1-5; CDR3aa: CASSQDAVMGNQPQHF; CDR3nt: TGCGCCAGCAGCCAAGATGCGGTGATGGGCAATCAGCCCCAGCATTTT
d_gene: NA; v_gene: TRBV18; abundance: NA; len: 15; j_gene: TRBJ2-3; CDR3aa: CASSPRQASTDTQYF; CDR3nt: TGTGCCAGCTCACCCCGACAGGCTAGCACAGATACGCAGTATTTT
d_gene: NA; v_gene: TRBV20-1; abundance: NA; len: 11; j_gene: TRBJ1-2; CDR3aa: CSARDMAQHSF; CDR3nt: TGCAGTGCTAGAGATATGGCACAACACAGCTTC
d_gene: NA; v_gene: TRBV5-1; abundance: NA; len: 15; j_gene: TRBJ2-3; CDR3aa: CASSLAGGPTDTQYF; CDR3nt: TGCGCCAGCAGCTTGGCCGGGGGACCCACAGATACGCAGTATTTT
d_gene: TRBD1; v_gene: TRBV5-1; abundance: NA; len: 15; j_gene: TRBJ1-1; CDR3aa: CASSLLGQEGTEAFF; CDR3nt: TGCGCCAGCAGCCTGCTAGGACAGGAGGGAACTGAAGCTTTCTTT
d_gene: TRBD1; v_gene: TRBV10-3; abundance: once; len: 13; j_gene: TRBJ1-5; CDR3aa: CAIRDREGQPQHF; CDR3nt: TGTGCCATCAGGGACAGGGAAGGACAGCCCCAGCATTTT
d_gene: NA; v_gene: TRBV7-2; abundance: NA; len: 12; j_gene: TRBJ2-3; CDR3aa: CASSLGRDTQYF; CDR3nt: TGTGCCAGCAGCTTAGGTCGAGATACGCAGTATTTT
d_gene: NA; v_gene: TRBV9; abundance: NA; len: 15; j_gene: TRBJ2-1; CDR3aa: CASSVAGDSYNEQFF; CDR3nt: TGTGCCAGCAGCGTAGCGGGGGACTCCTACAATGAGCAGTTCTTC
d_gene: TRBD1; v_gene: TRBV27; abundance: NA; len: 15; j_gene: TRBJ2-7; CDR3aa: CASSPYRGRIYEQYF; CDR3nt: TGTGCCAGCAGCCCTTACAGGGGGCGCATATACGAGCAGTACTTC
d_gene: NA; v_gene: TRBV11-2; abundance: NA; len: 13; j_gene: TRBJ2-7; CDR3aa: CASSLSEGYEQYF; CDR3nt: TGTGCCAGCAGCTTAAGCGAGGGATACGAGCAGTACTTC
d_gene: NA; v_gene: TRBV7-2; abundance: NA; len: 16; j_gene: TRBJ1-2; CDR3aa: CASSLVSTGLGYGYTF; CDR3nt: TGTGCCAGCAGCTTAGTTAGCACAGGGCTAGGCTATGGCTACACCTTC
d_gene: TRBD1; v_gene: TRBV4-1; abundance: NA; len: 16; j_gene: TRBJ2-3; CDR3aa: CASSLPGQGRGDTQYF; CDR3nt: TGCGCCAGCAGCTTACCGGGACAGGGGAGGGGAGATACGCAGTATTTT
d_gene: TRBD1; v_gene: TRBV19; abundance: NA; len: 16; j_gene: TRBJ1-5; CDR3aa: CASSISDRVSNQPQHF; CDR3nt: TGTGCCAGTAGTATCTCGGACAGGGTTAGCAATCAGCCCCAGCATTTT
d_gene: NA; v_gene: TRBV19; abundance: NA; len: 14; j_gene: TRBJ2-7; CDR3aa: CASSPGGGSDEQYF; CDR3nt: TGTGCCAGTAGCCCCGGTGGAGGGTCCGACGAGCAGTACTTC
d_gene: TRBD1; v_gene: TRBV27; abundance: NA; len: 14; j_gene: TRBJ1-2; CDR3aa: CASSSPRGLGGYTF; CDR3nt: TGTGCCAGCAGTTCACCCAGGGGGCTAGGGGGCTACACCTTC
d_gene: NA; v_gene: TRBV4-2; abundance: NA; len: 15; j_gene: TRBJ2-5; CDR3aa: CASSQVLAGRETQYF; CDR3nt: TGTGCCAGCAGCCAAGTTTTAGCAGGGAGGGAGACCCAGTACTTC
d_gene: NA; v_gene: TRBV18; abundance: NA; len: 13; j_gene: TRBJ1-1; CDR3aa: CASSPTRETEAFF; CDR3nt: TGTGCCAGCTCACCGACCCGGGAGACTGAAGCTTTCTTT
d_gene: NA; v_gene: TRBV19; abundance: NA; len: 14; j_gene: TRBJ2-2; CDR3aa: CASRRDTNTGELFF; CDR3nt: TGTGCCAGTAGAAGGGACACCAACACCGGGGAGCTGTTTTTT